These T cell receptor beta chains were read from a single sample in a study of blood T cell repertoires in COVID-19. Sequencing was performed with immunoSEQ multiplex PCR; in TCRdb, only in-frame clones are kept and a portion is missing. Of 250,000 to 300,000 clones detected, 70% to 75% appear once; the ten largest clones hold over 3%. The sequenced sample was peripheral blood. These receptors were taken from a woman older than 75 with acute or convalescent COVID-19. Each CDR3 is given with its conserved first and last residue.

j_call | v_call | cdr3_aa
TRBJ2-3 | TRBV30 | CAWSVLAGVTDTQYF
TRBJ2-2 | TRBV4-2 | CASSQGGAGGPSGELFF
TRBJ1-2 | TRBV30 | CAWSFLGVYGYTF
TRBJ2-3 | TRBV27 | CASSLRVTGLAGGARDTQYF
TRBJ1-6 | TRBV5-1 | CASSLRTGENNSPLHF
TRBJ2-1 | TRBV19 | CATTKTSGSAWEQFF
TRBJ1-2 | TRBV29-1 | CSASTDYGYTF
TRBJ1-6 | TRBV10-3 | CAITGQGDSPLHF
TRBJ2-5 | TRBV4-1 | CASRGGVLEQETQYF
TRBJ2-7 | TRBV19 | CASSLAGQGNYEQYF
TRBJ2-5 | TRBV30 | CAWSAGLAGGQETQYF
TRBJ2-1 | TRBV2 | CASSGSLREGLRIF
TRBJ1-2 | TRBV6-5 | CASRGGQGSTYGYTF
TRBJ1-3 | TRBV27 | CASSQTGLGNTIYF
TRBJ1-1 | TRBV7-9 | CASSPDTLNTEAFF
TRBJ1-2 | TRBV9 | CASSDGQGGNYGYTF
TRBJ2-2 | TRBV18 | CASSPMRMGTSLTGELFF
TRBJ2-1 | TRBV2 | CASSVSRGRNEQFF
TRBJ1-1 | TRBV19 | CASSLQQVTNTEAFF
TRBJ2-1 | TRBV10-1 | CASSESFIAGQNEQFF